The 12 T cell receptor beta chains below all came from one sample that was sequenced in a study of CXCR3-negative and CXCR3-positive naive CD8 T cells. UMI labels and 5' RACE were used to prepare the TRB cDNA libraries. TCRdb reprocessed the 5' RACE reads and keeps a single row for each CDR3 protein, giving no DNA. This sample's table reports 69,000 or so distinct CDR3 sequences. Sequencing used naive CXCR3- CD8+ T cells from blood. Subset meaning: CD45RO-CCR7+CD27+CD95- naive CD8+ T cells lacking CXCR3 (TNR3-). The receptors derive from a human donor in good health. Some clones in this sample may be carry-over from other donors' samples.

This chain links TRBV29-1 with TRBJ2-5; TCRdb proposes TRBD2, but this gene call is untestable without DNA. The germline V gene encodes CDR1 SQVTM and CDR2 ANQGSEA. The CDR3 loop spans 14 amino acids. The CDR3 sequence is CSVEVPAGWETQYF.

The chain couples TRBV6-5 to TRBJ1-2. Per the germline V gene, CDR1 is MNHEY and CDR2 is SVGAGI. The CDR3 runs to 14 residues. The CDR3: CASSYDREGYGYTF.

CDR3 region: CASSPSRAPYEQYF. V gene TRBV7-9 combines with J gene TRBJ2-7. The CDR3 length is 14 residues. Germline assignment: CDR1 SEHNR and CDR2 FQNEAQ (reference sequence). Using reference TRBV7-9 and TRBJ2-7 for the parts outside the CDR3, the full variable domain is DTGVSQNPRHKITKRGQNVTFRCDPISEHNRLYWYRQTLGQGPEFLTYFQNEAQLEKSRLLSDRFSAERPKGSFSTLEIQRTEQGDSAMYLCASSPSRAPYEQYFGPGTRLTVT.

The chain recombines TRBV5-5 with TRBJ2-7; TCRdb proposes TRBD1, but this gene call is untestable without DNA. The CDR3 runs 15 residues. CDR1 and CDR2 (germline): SGHKS, YYEKEE (reference sequence). CDR3 loop: CASSVVDRGIYEQYF. Looking up the rest from reference TRBV5-5 and TRBJ2-7 gives the full variable domain: DAGVTQSPTHLIKTRGQQVTLRCSPISGHKSVSWYQQVLGQGPQFIFQYYEKEERGRGNFPDRFSARQFPNYSSELNVNALLLGDSALYLCASSVVDRGIYEQYFGPGTRLTVT.

The chain uses TRBV20-1 and TRBJ2-7; without DNA, the TCRdb call of TRBD2 cannot be checked. The CDR3 extends over 15 amino acids. CDR1 and CDR2 from the germline V gene are DFQATT and SNEGSKA (reference sequence). The CDR3 sequence is CSAGGWTSASYEQYF.

This chain connects TRBV7-9 to TRBJ1-2; the TCRdb call, TRBD1, lacks DNA for checking. The CDR3 length is 16 residues. Germline V gives CDR1 SEHNR, CDR2 FQNEAQ (reference sequence). The CDR3 region is CASSAGGTGPNYGYTF. The full variable domain, completed using reference TRBV7-9 and TRBJ1-2, is DTGVSQNPRHKITKRGQNVTFRCDPISEHNRLYWYRQTLGQGPEFLTYFQNEAQLEKSRLLSDRFSAERPKGSFSTLEIQRTEQGDSAMYLCASSAGGTGPNYGYTFGSGTRLTVV.

The CDR3: CASSPGSRTGDTGELFF. The chain recombines TRBV28 with TRBJ2-2; TCRdb selects TRBD1, and the lack of DNA leaves this call unchecked. The CDR3 runs to 17 residues. Germline CDR1 MDHEN, CDR2 SYDVKM.

The V gene is TRBV29-1, the J gene TRBJ2-5. CDR1 is SQVTM and CDR2 is ANQGSEA in the germline V gene. This CDR3 has 13 amino acids. The CDR3 loop is CSVEVLAGETQYF.

The V call is TRBV29-1, the J call TRBJ2-5; absent DNA, TCRdb's TRBD1 call cannot be checked. Germline values: CDR1 SQVTM, CDR2 ANQGSEA. The CDR3 loop spans 12 amino acids. The CDR3 spells CSASGQGGTQYF.

The V and J genes are TRBV7-3 and TRBJ2-4; TCRdb picks TRBD2, but there is no DNA to check that call. Looked up from germline, CDR1 is SGHTA and CDR2 is FQGTGA. This CDR3 spans 19 amino acids. The CDR3 loop reads CASTQLSPGGCLAKNIQYF.

This sequence joins TRBV5-1 and TRBJ2-1; with no DNA, the TCRdb D assignment of TRBD1 cannot be verified. CDR1 and CDR2 (germline): SGHRS, YFSETQ. This CDR3 is built from 16 residues. The CDR3 loop reads CASSLGLAGAYNEQFF.

The V gene is TRBV3-1, the J gene TRBJ2-7. This CDR3 is 16 amino acids long. CDR1 is LGHDT, CDR2 YNNKEL, per germline (reference sequence). The CDR3 reads CASSQALRGLNYEQYF.